These 5 T cell receptor beta chains were all obtained from the same sample, sequenced in a study of cytomegalovirus exposure and HLA in healthy donors. 60 Vbeta and 13 Jbeta primers were used in PCR. Profiled with immunoSEQ multiplex PCR; TCRdb holds only in-frame clones, not every one. Of approximately 100,000 clones detected, 64% appear once; the ten largest clones hold about 2.5%. The specimen sequenced was PBMCs. The receptor set was obtained from a human donor in good health.

The genes are TRBV6-1 and TRBJ1-5; D remains unclear. V was clipped by 3 bases and J by 3 bases, with 18 bases between them. Germline CDR1 is MNHNS and CDR2 is SASEGT. The CDR3 is 17 residues long. The CDR3, as DNA: TGTGCCAGCAGTGACCATTTTTCGAGGGTGTACAATCAGCCCCAGCATTTT. Its translation: CASSDHFSRVYNQPQHF.

The V gene is TRBV6-6, the J gene TRBJ1-1; D possibly corresponds to TRBD1 (6 bases). Per the germline V gene, CDR1 is MNHNY and CDR2 is SVGAGI (reference sequence). V lost 5 bases to trimming and J lost 11 bases, with 15 bases between them. The CDR3 is 12 residues long. The DNA of the CDR3 is TGTGCCAGCAGTGGACAGTACTTCGCGGCTTTCTTT. This translates into CASSGQYFAAFF.

This chain links TRBV2 with TRBJ2-1, with 8 bases aligning to TRBD2. Germline lookup yields CDR1 SNHLY and CDR2 FYNNEI. The CDR3 has 16 amino acids. Losses at the gene ends were 3 bases for V and 5 bases for J; bases not matched to a gene: 9. The DNA of the CDR3 is TGTGCCAGCAGTGAGGGGTCAGCGGGGGCGCACAATGAGCAGTTCTTC. Translation: CASSEGSAGAHNEQFF.

The rearrangement joins TRBV5-1 to TRBJ2-7, with D possibly being TRBD1 (6 bases). V lost 1 base to trimming and J lost 5 bases, with 13 bases between them. CDR3 length: 14 residues. Germline CDR1 is SGHRS and CDR2 is YFSETQ. CDR3 residues: CASSLQTGLDEQYF. For the CDR3, the DNA is TGCGCCAGCAGCTTGCAGACAGGATTGGACGAGCAGTACTTC.

This clone was counted only a few times. This rearrangement joins TRBV25-1 to TRBJ2-5, with D possibly TRBD2 on 5 matching bases. Germline CDR1 and CDR2: MGHDK and SYGVNS. V was pared by 2 bases and J by 3 bases, with 10 bases between. The CDR3 loop spans 14 amino acids. The CDR3 is CASSEPGRKETQYF. CDR3 DNA: TGTGCCAGCAGTGAACCGGGAAGGAAAGAGACCCAGTACTTC.